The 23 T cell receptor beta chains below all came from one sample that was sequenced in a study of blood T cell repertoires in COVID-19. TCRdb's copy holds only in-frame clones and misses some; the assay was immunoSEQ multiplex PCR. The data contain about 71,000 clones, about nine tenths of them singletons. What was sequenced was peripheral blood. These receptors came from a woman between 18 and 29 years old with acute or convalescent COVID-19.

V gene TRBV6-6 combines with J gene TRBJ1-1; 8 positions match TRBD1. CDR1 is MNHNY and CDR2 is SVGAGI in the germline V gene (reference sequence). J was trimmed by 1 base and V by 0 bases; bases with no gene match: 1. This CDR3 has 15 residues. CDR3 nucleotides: TGTGCCAGCAGTTACTCGGGACAGGAGAACACTGAAGCTTTCTTT. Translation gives CASSYSGQENTEAFF.

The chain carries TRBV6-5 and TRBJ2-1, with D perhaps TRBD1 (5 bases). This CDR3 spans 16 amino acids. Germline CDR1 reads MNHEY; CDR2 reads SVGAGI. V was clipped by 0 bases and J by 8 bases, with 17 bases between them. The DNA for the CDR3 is TGTGCCAGCAGTTACTCGAGTGGGGCCGGTGTCGATGAGCAGTTCTTC. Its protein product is CASSYSSGAGVDEQFF.

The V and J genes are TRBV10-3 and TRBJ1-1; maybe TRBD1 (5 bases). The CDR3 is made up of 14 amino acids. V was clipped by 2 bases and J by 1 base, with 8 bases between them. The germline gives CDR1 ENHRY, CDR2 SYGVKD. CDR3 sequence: CAISERGGNTEAFF. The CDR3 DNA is TGTGCCATCAGTGAGCGCGGGGGGAACACTGAAGCTTTCTTT.

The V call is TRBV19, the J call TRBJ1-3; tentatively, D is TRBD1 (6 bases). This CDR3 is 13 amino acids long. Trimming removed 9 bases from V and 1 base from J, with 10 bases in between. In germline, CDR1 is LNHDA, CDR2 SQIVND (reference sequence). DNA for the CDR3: TGTGCCAGCCACAGGGTTTCTGGAAACACCATATATTTT. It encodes CASHRVSGNTIYF.

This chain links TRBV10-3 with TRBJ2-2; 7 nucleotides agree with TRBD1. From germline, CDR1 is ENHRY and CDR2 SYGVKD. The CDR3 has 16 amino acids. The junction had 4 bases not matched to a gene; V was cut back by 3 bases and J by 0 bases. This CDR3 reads CAISEDRVSNTGELFF. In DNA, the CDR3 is TGTGCCATCAGTGAAGACAGGGTATCGAACACCGGGGAGCTGTTTTTT.

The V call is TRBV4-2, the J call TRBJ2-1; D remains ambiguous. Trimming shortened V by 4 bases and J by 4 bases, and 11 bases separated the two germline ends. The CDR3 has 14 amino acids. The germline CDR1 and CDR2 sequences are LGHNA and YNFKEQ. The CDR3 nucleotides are TGTGCCAGCAGCCCCTTGCCAGGTTACAATGAGCAGTTCTTC. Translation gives CASSPLPGYNEQFF.

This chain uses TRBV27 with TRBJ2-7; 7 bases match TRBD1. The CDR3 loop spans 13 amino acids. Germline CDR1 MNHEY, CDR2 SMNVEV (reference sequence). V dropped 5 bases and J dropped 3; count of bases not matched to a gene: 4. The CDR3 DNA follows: TGTGCCAGCAGTCAGACAGGGAACTACGAGCAGTACTTC. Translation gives CASSQTGNYEQYF.

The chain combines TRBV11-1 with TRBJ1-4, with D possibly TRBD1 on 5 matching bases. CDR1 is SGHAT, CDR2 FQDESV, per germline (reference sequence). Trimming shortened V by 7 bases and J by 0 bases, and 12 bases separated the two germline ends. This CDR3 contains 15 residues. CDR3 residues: CASTLSQATNEKLFF. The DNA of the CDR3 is TGTGCCAGCACCCTGTCACAGGCAACTAATGAAAAACTGTTTTTT.

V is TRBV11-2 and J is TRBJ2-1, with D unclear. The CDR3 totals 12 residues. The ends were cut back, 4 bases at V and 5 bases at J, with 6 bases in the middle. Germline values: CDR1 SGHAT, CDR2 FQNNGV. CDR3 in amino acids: CASSWSDNEQFF. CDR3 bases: TGTGCCAGCAGCTGGTCGGACAATGAGCAGTTCTTC.

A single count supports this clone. The CDR3 protein is CASSEGQTNTEAFF. The DNA for the CDR3 is TGTGCCAGCAGCGAAGGACAGACCAACACTGAAGCTTTCTTT. The chain has TRBV11-2 and TRBJ1-1, with TRBD1 as a possible D gene (6 bases). This CDR3 is 14 amino acids long. V was cut by 5 bases and J by 2 bases, with 12 bases left in between. Germline V lookup: CDR1 SGHAT, CDR2 FQNNGV.

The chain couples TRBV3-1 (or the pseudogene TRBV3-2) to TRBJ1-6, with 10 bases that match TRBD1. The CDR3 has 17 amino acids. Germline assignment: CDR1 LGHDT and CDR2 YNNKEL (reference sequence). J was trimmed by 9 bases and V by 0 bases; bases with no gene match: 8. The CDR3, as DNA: TGTGCCAGCAGCCAAGATGGGGGGACAGGGGTGGCTTCACCCCTCCACTTT. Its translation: CASSQDGGTGVASPLHF.

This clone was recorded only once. The CDR3 spells CASSFRLAGGSSEQFF. The CDR3 nucleotides read TGTGCCAGCAGTTTCCGACTAGCGGGGGGATCCTCTGAGCAGTTCTTC. V and J are TRBV28 and TRBJ2-1; 13 nucleotides line up with TRBD2. V gave up 3 bases and J gave up 9 bases; unmatched junction bases: 8. The CDR3 covers 16 residues. Looked up from germline, CDR1 is MDHEN and CDR2 is SYDVKM. Full variable domain (missing parts from reference TRBV28 and TRBJ2-1): DVKVTQSSRYLVKRTGEKVFLECVQDMDHENMFWYRQDPGLGLRLIYFSYDVKMKEKGDIPEGYSVSREKKERFSLILESASTNQTSMYLCASSFRLAGGSSEQFFGPGTRLTVL.

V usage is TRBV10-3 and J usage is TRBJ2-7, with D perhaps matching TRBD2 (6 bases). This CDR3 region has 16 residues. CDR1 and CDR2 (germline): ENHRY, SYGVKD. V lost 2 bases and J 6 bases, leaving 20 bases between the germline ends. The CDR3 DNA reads TGTGCCATCAGTGAGGCAGTCGGACTAAACCCCCTCGAGCAGTACTTC. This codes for CAISEAVGLNPLEQYF.

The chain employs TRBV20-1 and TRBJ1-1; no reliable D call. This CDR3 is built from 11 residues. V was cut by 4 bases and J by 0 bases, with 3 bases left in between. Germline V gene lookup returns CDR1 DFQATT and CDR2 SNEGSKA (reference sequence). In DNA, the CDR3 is TGCAGTGCTACTATGAACACTGAAGCTTTCTTT. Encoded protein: CSATMNTEAFF.

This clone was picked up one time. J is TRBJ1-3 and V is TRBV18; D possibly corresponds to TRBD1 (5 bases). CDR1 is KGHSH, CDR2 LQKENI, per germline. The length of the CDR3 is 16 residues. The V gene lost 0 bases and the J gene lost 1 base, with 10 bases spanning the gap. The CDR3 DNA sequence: TGTGCCAGCTCACCACCGGGGCTCCCTTCTGGAAACACCATATATTTT. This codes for CASSPPGLPSGNTIYF. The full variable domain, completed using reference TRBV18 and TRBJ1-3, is NAGVMQNPRHLVRRRGQEARLRCSPMKGHSHVYWYRQLPEEGLKFMVYLQKENIIDESGMPKERFSAEFPKEGPSILRIQQVVRGDSAAYFCASSPPGLPSGNTIYFGEGSWLTVV.

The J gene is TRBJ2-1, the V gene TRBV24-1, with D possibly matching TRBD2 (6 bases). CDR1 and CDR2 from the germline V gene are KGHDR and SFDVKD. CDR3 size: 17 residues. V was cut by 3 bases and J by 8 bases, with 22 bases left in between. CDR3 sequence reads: CATSDLGGTLEVHEQFF. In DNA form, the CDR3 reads TGTGCCACCAGTGATCTAGGCGGGACTTTGGAGGTCCATGAGCAGTTCTTC.

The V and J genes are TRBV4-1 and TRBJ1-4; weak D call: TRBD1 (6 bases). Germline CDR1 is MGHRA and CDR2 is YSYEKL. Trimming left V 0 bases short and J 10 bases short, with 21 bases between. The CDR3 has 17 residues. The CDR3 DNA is TGCGCCAGCAGCCAAGATAGCTATAAAAACAGGGTCCCAAAACTGTTTTTT. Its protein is CASSQDSYKNRVPKLFF.

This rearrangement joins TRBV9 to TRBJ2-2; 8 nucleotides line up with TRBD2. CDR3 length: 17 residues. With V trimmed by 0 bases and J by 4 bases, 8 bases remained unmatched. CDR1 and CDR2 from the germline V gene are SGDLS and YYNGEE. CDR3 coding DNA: TGTGCCAGCAGCGTAGCCCCGGGACTAGACGGCACCGGGGAGCTGTTTTTT. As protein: CASSVAPGLDGTGELFF.

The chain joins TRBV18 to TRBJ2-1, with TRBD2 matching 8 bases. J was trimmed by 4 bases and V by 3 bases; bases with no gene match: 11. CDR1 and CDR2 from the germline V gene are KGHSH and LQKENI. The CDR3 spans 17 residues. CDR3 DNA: TGTGCCAGCTCACCGGAGGCGGGGGGAACCCGTTACAATGAGCAGTTCTTC. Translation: CASSPEAGGTRYNEQFF.

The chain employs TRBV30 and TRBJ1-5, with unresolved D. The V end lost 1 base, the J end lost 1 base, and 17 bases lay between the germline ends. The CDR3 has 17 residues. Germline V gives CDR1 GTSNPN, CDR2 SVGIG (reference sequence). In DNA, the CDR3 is TGTGCCTGGAGTGCCGGGAGCTTAAGGGAGAGCAATCAGCCCCAGCATTTT. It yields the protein CAWSAGSLRESNQPQHF.

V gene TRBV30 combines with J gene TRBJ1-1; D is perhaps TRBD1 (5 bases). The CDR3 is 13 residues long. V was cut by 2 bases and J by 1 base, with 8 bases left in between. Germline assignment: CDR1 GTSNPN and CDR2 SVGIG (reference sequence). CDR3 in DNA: TGTGCCTGGAGTAGGGGTTCGAACACTGAAGCTTTCTTT. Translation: CAWSRGSNTEAFF.

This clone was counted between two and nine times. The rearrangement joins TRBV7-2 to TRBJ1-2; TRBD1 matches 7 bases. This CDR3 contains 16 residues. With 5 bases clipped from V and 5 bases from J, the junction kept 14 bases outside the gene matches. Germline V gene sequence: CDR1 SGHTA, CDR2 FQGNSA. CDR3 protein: CASSARPGQFSYGYTF. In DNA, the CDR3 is TGTGCCAGCAGCGCCAGACCGGGACAGTTCTCATATGGCTACACCTTC.

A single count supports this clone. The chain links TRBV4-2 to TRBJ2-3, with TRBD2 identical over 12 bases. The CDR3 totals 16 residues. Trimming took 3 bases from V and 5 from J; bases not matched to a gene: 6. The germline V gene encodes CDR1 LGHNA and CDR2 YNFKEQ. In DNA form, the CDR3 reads TGTGCCAGCAGCCAGCCTAGCGGGAGGGGTGAAGATACGCAGTATTTT. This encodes CASSQPSGRGEDTQYF.